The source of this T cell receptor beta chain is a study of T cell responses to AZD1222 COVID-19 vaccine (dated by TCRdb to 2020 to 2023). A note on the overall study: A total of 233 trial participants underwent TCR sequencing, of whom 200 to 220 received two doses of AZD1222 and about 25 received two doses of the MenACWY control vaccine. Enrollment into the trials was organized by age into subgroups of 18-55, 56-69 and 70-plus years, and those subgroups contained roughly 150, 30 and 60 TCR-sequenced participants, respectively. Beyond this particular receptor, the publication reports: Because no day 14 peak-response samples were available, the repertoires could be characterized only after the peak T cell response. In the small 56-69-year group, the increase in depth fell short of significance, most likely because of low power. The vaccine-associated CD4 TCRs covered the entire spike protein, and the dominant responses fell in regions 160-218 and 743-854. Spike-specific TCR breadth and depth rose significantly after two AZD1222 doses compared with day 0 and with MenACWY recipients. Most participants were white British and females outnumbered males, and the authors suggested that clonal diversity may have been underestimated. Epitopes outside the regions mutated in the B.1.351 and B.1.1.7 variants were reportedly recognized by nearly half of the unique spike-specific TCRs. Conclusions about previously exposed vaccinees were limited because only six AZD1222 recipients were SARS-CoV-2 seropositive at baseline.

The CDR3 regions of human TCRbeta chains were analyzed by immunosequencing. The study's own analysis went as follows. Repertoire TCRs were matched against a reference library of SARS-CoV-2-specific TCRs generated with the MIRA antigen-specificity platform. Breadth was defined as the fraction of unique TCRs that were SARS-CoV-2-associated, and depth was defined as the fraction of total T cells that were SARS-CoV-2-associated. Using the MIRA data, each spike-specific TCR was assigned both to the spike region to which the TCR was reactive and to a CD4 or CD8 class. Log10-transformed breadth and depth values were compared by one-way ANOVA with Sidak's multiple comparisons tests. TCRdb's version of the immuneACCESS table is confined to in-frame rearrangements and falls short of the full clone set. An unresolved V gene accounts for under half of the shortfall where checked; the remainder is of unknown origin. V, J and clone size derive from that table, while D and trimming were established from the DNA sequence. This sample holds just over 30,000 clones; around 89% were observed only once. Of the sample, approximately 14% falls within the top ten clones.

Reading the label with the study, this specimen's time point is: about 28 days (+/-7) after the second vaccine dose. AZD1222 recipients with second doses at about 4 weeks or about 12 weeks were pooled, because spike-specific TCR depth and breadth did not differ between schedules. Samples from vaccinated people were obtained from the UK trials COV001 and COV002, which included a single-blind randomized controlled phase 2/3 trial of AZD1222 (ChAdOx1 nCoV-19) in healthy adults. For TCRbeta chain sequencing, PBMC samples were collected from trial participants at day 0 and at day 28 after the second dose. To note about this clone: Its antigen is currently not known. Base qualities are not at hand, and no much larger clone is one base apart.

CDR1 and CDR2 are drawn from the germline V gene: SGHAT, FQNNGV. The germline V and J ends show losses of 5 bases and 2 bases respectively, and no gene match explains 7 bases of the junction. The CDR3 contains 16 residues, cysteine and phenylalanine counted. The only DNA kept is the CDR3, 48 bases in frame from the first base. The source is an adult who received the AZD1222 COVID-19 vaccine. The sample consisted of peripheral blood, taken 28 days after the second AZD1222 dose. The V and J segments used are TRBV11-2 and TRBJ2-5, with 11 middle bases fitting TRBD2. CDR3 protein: CASSPRLAGKQETQYF. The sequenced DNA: TGTGCCAGCAGCCCCCGACTAGCGGGGAAGCAAGAGACCCAGTACTTC.